This TCR beta chain originates from a study of T cell responses to AZD1222 COVID-19 vaccine. This table comes from immunoSEQ multiplex PCR, and its TCRdb copy is limited to in-frame clones, with some not included. The sample lists 150,000 to 200,000 clones; 80% to 90% were seen once. Trimming took 7 bases from V and 7 from J; bases not matched to a gene: 8. The CDR3 is 14 residues long. Germline V CDR1 and CDR2: LNHDA, SQIVND (reference sequence). The receptor's source is an adult in good health. The V gene is TRBV19, the J gene TRBJ2-1; 9 positions match TRBD2. The input for sequencing was peripheral blood, taken on day 0 of AZD1222 vaccination. The CDR3 loop is CASMRAGGWNEQFF. In nucleotides, the CDR3 is TGTGCCAGTATGCGAGCGGGGGGTTGGAATGAGCAGTTCTTC.